This TCR beta chain was recorded in a study of response to subunit inactivated influenza vaccine. Overall study results and limits: The authors offered the suggestion that each seasonal influenza vaccination recruits few new T cells.

TCRdb reprocessed the RT-PCR reads via MiXCR and lists one record per CDR3 protein. The sample shows around 200,000 distinct CDR3 sequences, approximately 12% of them seen only once. This clonotype has just a few counts. Its target is unknown. V lost 2 bases, J lost 1 base, and 9 bases lay in between. Germline lookup yields CDR1 SGHTA and CDR2 FQGNSA. This CDR3 is 14 amino acids long. These same records also appear under a second study, on T cells expressing NK-cell markers. That source adds: The authors made TCR beta cDNA libraries by 5'RACE template switching. This switching added a universal primer site and UMIs. Sorted CD3+CD56+NKG2C+, CD3+CD56+NKG2C- and CD3+CD56-NKG2C+ T cells provided the TCR beta repertoires. In a handful of donors, dominant CD3+CD56+NKG2C+ clones formed roughly 1.0-7.5% of CD8+ cells. Where several donors were concerned, these clonotypes also led the CD3+CD56-NKG2C+ fraction.

The sequenced sample was CD8+ T cells sorted from PBMCs, obtained roughly 12 days after vaccination. The chain links TRBV7-2 to TRBJ2-7; D remains unclear. The clonotype comes from a man aged 45-65 years who received an inactivated influenza vaccine. The CDR3 DNA is TGTGCCAGCAGCTTATATATTCAATCCTACGAGCAGTACTTC. It is translated as CASSLYIQSYEQYF.